A single T cell receptor (beta chain) is shown here with its context. The data are from a study of control samples from healthy donors and cancer patients. Some clones are missing from TCRdb's copy, which holds only in-frame ones; the method was immunoSEQ multiplex PCR. Among approximately 70,000 clones listed, just under 90% were seen once. Germline V lookup: CDR1 DFQATT, CDR2 SNEGSKA (reference sequence). CDR3 length equals 13 residues. V gave up 3 bases and J gave up 9 bases, with 15 bases separating them. The TCR was taken from a man in his fifties or sixties with lung cancer. V is TRBV20-1 and J is TRBJ2-1; TRBD1 is a possible D gene (6 bases). The sequencing input was PBMCs. The CDR3 loop reads CSASPRGTTEQFF. Here the CDR3 DNA reads TGCAGTGCTAGTCCTAGAGGGACAACTGAGCAGTTCTTC.